Listed below are T cell receptor beta chains from one sample, sequenced in a study of blood T cell repertoires in COVID-19. Assay used: immunoSEQ multiplex PCR; TCRdb lists only in-frame clones, some missing. The sample holds 150,000 to 200,000 clones, roughly 84% seen once. Sequenced sample: PBMCs or T cells enriched from blood (not recorded which). Every receptor here comes from a woman in her twenties or thirties who had been exposed to COVID-19. Both conserved end residues are part of each CDR3. Fields, in order: J gene, V gene, clone size, D gene, CDR3 protein, CDR3 DNA. D genes are given only for firm matches. Clone size appears in some rows only: once, few, many, or a class for an expanded clone.

j_call: TRBJ2-3; v_call: TRBV5-1; clone_size: NA; d_call: TRBD2; cdr3_aa: CASSLETSGGAGTDTQYF; cdr3_nt: TGCGCCAGCAGCTTGGAAACTAGCGGGGGGGCTGGCACAGATACGCAGTATTTT
j_call: TRBJ1-3; v_call: TRBV29-1; clone_size: NA; d_call: NA; cdr3_aa: CSVERGNTIYF; cdr3_nt: TGCAGCGTTGAGAGGGGAAACACCATATATTTT
j_call: TRBJ1-6; v_call: TRBV3-1/TRBV3-2; clone_size: NA; d_call: NA; cdr3_aa: CASSPQGRNSPLHF; cdr3_nt: TGTGCCAGCAGCCCACAGGGCCGAAATTCACCCCTCCACTTT
j_call: TRBJ1-2; v_call: TRBV2; clone_size: NA; d_call: NA; cdr3_aa: CASSAYGMGIDGYTF; cdr3_nt: TGTGCCAGCAGTGCATACGGGATGGGTATCGATGGCTACACCTTC
j_call: TRBJ1-5; v_call: TRBV6-5; clone_size: NA; d_call: NA; cdr3_aa: CAGVWVQPQHF; cdr3_nt: TGTGCCGGAGTCTGGGTGCAGCCCCAGCATTTT
j_call: TRBJ2-5; v_call: TRBV13; clone_size: NA; d_call: TRBD2; cdr3_aa: CASSLAGGKETQYF; cdr3_nt: TGTGCCAGCAGCCTAGCGGGGGGAAAAGAGACCCAGTACTTC
j_call: TRBJ1-2; v_call: TRBV24-1; clone_size: NA; d_call: NA; cdr3_aa: CATSDFDRNYGYTF; cdr3_nt: TGTGCCACCAGTGATTTTGACAGAAACTATGGCTACACCTTC
j_call: TRBJ1-4; v_call: TRBV25-1; clone_size: NA; d_call: TRBD1; cdr3_aa: CASSPPRQGQSEKLFF; cdr3_nt: TGTGCCAGCAGTCCTCCTCGACAGGGACAGAGTGAAAAACTGTTTTTT
j_call: TRBJ2-7; v_call: TRBV27; clone_size: NA; d_call: TRBD1; cdr3_aa: CASSLLAGGPYEQYF; cdr3_nt: TGTGCCAGCAGTTTACTGGCAGGGGGACCCTACGAGCAGTACTTC
j_call: TRBJ1-6; v_call: TRBV9; clone_size: NA; d_call: TRBD1; cdr3_aa: CASSVTPQGAVSPLHF; cdr3_nt: TGTGCCAGCAGCGTAACCCCACAGGGGGCCGTGTCACCCCTCCACTTT
j_call: TRBJ2-2; v_call: TRBV7-2; clone_size: NA; d_call: NA; cdr3_aa: CASSLVGSGTGELFF; cdr3_nt: TGTGCCAGCAGCTTAGTGGGTTCGGGCACCGGGGAGCTGTTTTTT
j_call: TRBJ1-1; v_call: TRBV19; clone_size: NA; d_call: TRBD1; cdr3_aa: CASSTTGGLDTEAFF; cdr3_nt: TGTGCCAGTAGTACCACAGGGGGCCTTGACACTGAAGCTTTCTTT
j_call: TRBJ1-1; v_call: TRBV6-5; clone_size: once; d_call: TRBD1; cdr3_aa: CASSPGQGLIAFF; cdr3_nt: TGTGCCAGCAGCCCCGGACAGGGGTTGATTGCTTTCTTT
j_call: TRBJ2-5; v_call: TRBV7-9; clone_size: NA; d_call: TRBD2; cdr3_aa: CASSYTSGGETQYF; cdr3_nt: TGTGCCAGCAGCTATACTAGCGGGGGTGAGACCCAGTACTTC
j_call: TRBJ2-2; v_call: TRBV6-6; clone_size: once; d_call: TRBD1; cdr3_aa: CASTGTGGSGELFF; cdr3_nt: TGTGCCAGCACGGGGACAGGGGGGTCCGGGGAGCTGTTTTTT
j_call: TRBJ1-2; v_call: TRBV6-5; clone_size: NA; d_call: TRBD1; cdr3_aa: CASSLTGGGVGGYTF; cdr3_nt: TGTGCCAGCAGTTTGACAGGGGGGGGCGTCGGTGGCTACACCTTC
j_call: TRBJ2-2; v_call: TRBV7-3; clone_size: NA; d_call: NA; cdr3_aa: CASSPWTANTGELFF; cdr3_nt: TGTGCCAGCAGCCCCTGGACAGCGAACACCGGGGAGCTGTTTTTT
j_call: TRBJ1-5; v_call: TRBV27; clone_size: NA; d_call: TRBD1; cdr3_aa: CASSFQGARQPQHF; cdr3_nt: TGTGCCAGCAGTTTTCAGGGGGCTAGACAGCCCCAGCATTTT
j_call: TRBJ1-3; v_call: TRBV7-9; clone_size: few; d_call: NA; cdr3_aa: CASSPGVGSGNTIYF; cdr3_nt: TGTGCCAGCAGCCCAGGGGTGGGGTCTGGAAACACCATATATTTT
j_call: TRBJ1-6; v_call: TRBV19; clone_size: NA; d_call: TRBD1; cdr3_aa: CASSSWTGRDSPLHF; cdr3_nt: TGTGCCAGTAGTTCCTGGACAGGGAGGGATTCACCCCTCCACTTT
j_call: TRBJ2-7; v_call: TRBV18; clone_size: NA; d_call: TRBD1; cdr3_aa: CASSPDRDEQYF; cdr3_nt: TGTGCCAGCTCTCCAGACAGGGACGAGCAGTACTTC
j_call: TRBJ1-1; v_call: TRBV7-2; clone_size: NA; d_call: NA; cdr3_aa: CASSPAGFQAFF; cdr3_nt: TGTGCCAGCAGCCCAGCGGGCTTTCAAGCTTTCTTT
j_call: TRBJ2-3; v_call: TRBV27; clone_size: NA; d_call: TRBD2; cdr3_aa: CASSLRGGAGTTDTQYF; cdr3_nt: TGTGCCAGCAGTTTACGGGGGGGGGCCGGGACGACAGATACGCAGTATTTT
j_call: TRBJ1-6; v_call: TRBV6-2/TRBV6-3; clone_size: NA; d_call: NA; cdr3_aa: CASSTTGPGTNSPLHF; cdr3_nt: TGTGCCAGCAGTACCACAGGGCCGGGTACGAATTCACCCCTCCACTTT
j_call: TRBJ2-1; v_call: TRBV6-5; clone_size: NA; d_call: TRBD2; cdr3_aa: CASSYGPAGAPKQFF; cdr3_nt: TGTGCCAGCAGTTACGGGCCAGCGGGGGCCCCTAAGCAGTTCTTC
j_call: TRBJ2-3; v_call: TRBV7-9; clone_size: NA; d_call: TRBD1; cdr3_aa: CASSLLRTGMPDTQYF; cdr3_nt: TGTGCCAGCAGCTTATTGAGGACAGGGATGCCAGATACGCAGTATTTT
j_call: TRBJ1-6; v_call: TRBV11-3; clone_size: NA; d_call: NA; cdr3_aa: CASSLDGSYNSPLHF; cdr3_nt: TGTGCCAGCAGCTTAGACGGGTCCTATAATTCACCCCTCCACTTT
j_call: TRBJ2-7; v_call: TRBV25-1; clone_size: NA; d_call: TRBD1; cdr3_aa: CASSPGTGLYEQYF; cdr3_nt: TGTGCCAGCAGTCCCGGGACAGGGCTCTACGAGCAGTACTTC
j_call: TRBJ2-5; v_call: TRBV7-6; clone_size: NA; d_call: TRBD2; cdr3_aa: CASSPRAGGDQETQYF; cdr3_nt: TGTGCCAGCAGCCCCCGGGCGGGGGGAGATCAAGAGACCCAGTACTTC
j_call: TRBJ2-5; v_call: TRBV27; clone_size: NA; d_call: TRBD1; cdr3_aa: CASSSKQGAPHQETQYF; cdr3_nt: TGTGCCAGCAGTTCGAAACAGGGGGCGCCCCACCAAGAGACCCAGTACTTC
j_call: TRBJ2-3; v_call: TRBV4-3; clone_size: NA; d_call: NA; cdr3_aa: CASSQDSLIGSGSTDTQYF; cdr3_nt: TGCGCCAGCAGCCAAGATTCCCTCATAGGGAGCGGGAGCACAGATACGCAGTATTTT
j_call: TRBJ1-2; v_call: TRBV6-6; clone_size: few; d_call: TRBD1; cdr3_aa: CSSGQANSGLGYTF; cdr3_nt: TGTTCTTCCGGACAGGCCAACTCGGGTTTGGGCTACACCTTC
j_call: TRBJ2-5; v_call: TRBV5-4; clone_size: NA; d_call: NA; cdr3_aa: CASSLFRGAEVETQYF; cdr3_nt: TGTGCCAGCAGCTTGTTTCGGGGGGCCGAGGTAGAGACCCAGTACTTC
j_call: TRBJ2-3; v_call: TRBV5-4; clone_size: NA; d_call: TRBD2; cdr3_aa: CASSPAGVTDTQYF; cdr3_nt: TGTGCCAGCAGCCCCGCGGGGGTCACAGATACGCAGTATTTT
j_call: TRBJ1-3; v_call: TRBV7-2; clone_size: NA; d_call: NA; cdr3_aa: CASSSDAGYSGNTIYF; cdr3_nt: TGTGCCAGCAGCTCCGACGCAGGGTACTCTGGAAACACCATATATTTT
j_call: TRBJ1-1; v_call: TRBV27; clone_size: once; d_call: NA; cdr3_aa: CASSLLSGSPGRTEAFF; cdr3_nt: TGTGCCAGCAGTTTATTGTCGGGGTCCCCCGGGCGCACTGAAGCTTTCTTT
j_call: TRBJ1-6; v_call: TRBV2; clone_size: NA; d_call: TRBD1; cdr3_aa: CASRDRGSSYNSPLHF; cdr3_nt: TGTGCCAGCAGAGACAGGGGCAGTTCCTATAATTCACCCCTCCACTTT
j_call: TRBJ2-3; v_call: TRBV2; clone_size: NA; d_call: TRBD2; cdr3_aa: CASSLTSGALTDTQYF; cdr3_nt: TGTGCCAGCAGTCTGACTAGCGGGGCCCTCACAGATACGCAGTATTTT
j_call: TRBJ1-1; v_call: TRBV11-2; clone_size: NA; d_call: NA; cdr3_aa: CASSLVGQMNTEAFF; cdr3_nt: TGTGCCAGCAGCTTAGTAGGACAGATGAACACTGAAGCTTTCTTT
j_call: TRBJ2-3; v_call: TRBV5-4; clone_size: NA; d_call: TRBD2; cdr3_aa: CASSAGVTSGTDTQYF; cdr3_nt: TGTGCCAGCAGCGCGGGGGTCACTAGCGGTACAGATACGCAGTATTTT